This T cell receptor beta chain originates from a study of blood T cell repertoires in COVID-19. The overall study: In each case, the material was cDNA or gDNA derived from T cells, B-cell-depleted T cells, or PBMCs.

This clone was seen once. Germline CDR1 and CDR2: KGHDR and SFDVKD. The ends lost 3 bases at V and 3 bases at J; junction bases unmatched: 4. This CDR3 has 16 amino acids. Original processing notes: Scientists estimated how many nucleated cells there were by amplifying reference gene primers. The repertoire was sequenced with immunoSEQ multiplex PCR; TCRdb's copy has only in-frame clones and lacks some. From that table come the V and J calls and clone size; the DNA was used to work out D and trimming. In the table there are some 120,000 clones, around 86% of which are singletons. This clonotype was obtained from a man aged 80 or over with active or convalescent COVID-19. V gene TRBV24-1 combines with J gene TRBJ2-7, with 13 bases matching TRBD2. The sequenced sample consisted of peripheral blood. In DNA, the CDR3 is TGTGCCACCAGTGATCCCCGACTAGCGGGAGGCTACGAGCAGTACTTC. This translates into CATSDPRLAGGYEQYF.